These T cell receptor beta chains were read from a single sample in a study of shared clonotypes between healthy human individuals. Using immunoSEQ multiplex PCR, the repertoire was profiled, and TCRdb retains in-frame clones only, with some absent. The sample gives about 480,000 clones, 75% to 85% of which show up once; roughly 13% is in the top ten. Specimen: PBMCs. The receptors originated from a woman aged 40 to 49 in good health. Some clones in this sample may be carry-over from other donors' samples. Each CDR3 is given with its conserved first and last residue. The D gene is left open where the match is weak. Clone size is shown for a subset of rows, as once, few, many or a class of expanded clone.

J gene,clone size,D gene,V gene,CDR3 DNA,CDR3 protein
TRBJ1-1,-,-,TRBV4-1,TGCGCCAGCAGCCAAGGGGGACACCAGAACACTGAAGCTTTCTTT,CASSQGGHQNTEAFF
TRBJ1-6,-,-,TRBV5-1,TGCGCCAGCAGCTTTTCGTCCGGGTCACCCCTCCACTTT,CASSFSSGSPLHF
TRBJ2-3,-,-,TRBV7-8,TGTGCCAGCAGCTTAGAGGGTATGAGCGCAGATACGCAGTATTTT,CASSLEGMSADTQYF
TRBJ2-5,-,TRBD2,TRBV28,TGTGCCATCGGGGGGTCAGGGACCCAATGGGAGCAGTACTTC,CAIGGSGTQWEQYF
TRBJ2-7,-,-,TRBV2,TGTGCCAGCAGACTATCGGACGTCTCCTACGAGCAGTACTTC,CASRLSDVSYEQYF
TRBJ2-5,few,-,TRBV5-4,TGTGCCAGCACCCAAGACGCACGGGAGACCCAGTACTTC,CASTQDARETQYF
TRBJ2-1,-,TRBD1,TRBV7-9,TGTGCCAGCAGATTCGACAGGGGCTCCTACAATGAGCAGTTCTTC,CASRFDRGSYNEQFF
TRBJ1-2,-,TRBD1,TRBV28,TGTGCCAGCAGTTTATCGGGACAGACCTATGGCTACACCTTC,CASSLSGQTYGYTF
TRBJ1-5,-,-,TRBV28,TGTGCCAGCAGCCGAGGGGAGGTCGGACAGCCCCAGCATTTT,CASSRGEVGQPQHF
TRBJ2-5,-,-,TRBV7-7,TGTGCCAGCAGCTTAGCATCGAGAGGGGAGACCCAGTACTTC,CASSLASRGETQYF
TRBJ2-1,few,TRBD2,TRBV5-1,TGCGCCAGCAGCACCACTAGCGGGCAGGCCAATGAGCAGTTCTTC,CASSTTSGQANEQFF
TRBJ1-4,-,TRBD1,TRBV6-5,TGTGCCAGCAGTTTTAGGACAGGGGGAAATGAAAAACTGTTTTTT,CASSFRTGGNEKLFF
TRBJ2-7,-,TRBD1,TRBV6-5,TGTGCCAGCAGTCTACCGGGACAGGGGGTTTACGAGCAGTACTTC,CASSLPGQGVYEQYF
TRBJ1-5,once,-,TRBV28,TGTGCCAGCAGTTTAGTGATCGGTCAGCCCCAGCATTTT,CASSLVIGQPQHF
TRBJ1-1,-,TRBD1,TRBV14,TGTGCCAGCAGCCGACGGGACAGGGGCAGGAACACTGAAGCTTTCTTT,CASSRRDRGRNTEAFF
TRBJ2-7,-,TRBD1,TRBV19,TGTGCCAGTAGTCTCCACACACCGGGACAGGAAGGCTACGAGCAGTACTTC,CASSLHTPGQEGYEQYF
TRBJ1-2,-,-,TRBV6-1,TGTGCCAGCAGTGAAAGGGGTGACTATGGCTACACCTTC,CASSERGDYGYTF
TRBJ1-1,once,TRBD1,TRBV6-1,TGTGCCAGCAGCCGGGACAGTCTTAACACTGAAGCTTTCTTT,CASSRDSLNTEAFF
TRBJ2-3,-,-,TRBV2,TGTGCCAGCAGACCACTCCCGACAGCTCCTAGCACAGATACGCAGTATTTT,CASRPLPTAPSTDTQYF
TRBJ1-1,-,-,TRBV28,TGTGCCAGCAGTTTAATAGGGGCAAACACTGAAGCTTTCTTT,CASSLIGANTEAFF